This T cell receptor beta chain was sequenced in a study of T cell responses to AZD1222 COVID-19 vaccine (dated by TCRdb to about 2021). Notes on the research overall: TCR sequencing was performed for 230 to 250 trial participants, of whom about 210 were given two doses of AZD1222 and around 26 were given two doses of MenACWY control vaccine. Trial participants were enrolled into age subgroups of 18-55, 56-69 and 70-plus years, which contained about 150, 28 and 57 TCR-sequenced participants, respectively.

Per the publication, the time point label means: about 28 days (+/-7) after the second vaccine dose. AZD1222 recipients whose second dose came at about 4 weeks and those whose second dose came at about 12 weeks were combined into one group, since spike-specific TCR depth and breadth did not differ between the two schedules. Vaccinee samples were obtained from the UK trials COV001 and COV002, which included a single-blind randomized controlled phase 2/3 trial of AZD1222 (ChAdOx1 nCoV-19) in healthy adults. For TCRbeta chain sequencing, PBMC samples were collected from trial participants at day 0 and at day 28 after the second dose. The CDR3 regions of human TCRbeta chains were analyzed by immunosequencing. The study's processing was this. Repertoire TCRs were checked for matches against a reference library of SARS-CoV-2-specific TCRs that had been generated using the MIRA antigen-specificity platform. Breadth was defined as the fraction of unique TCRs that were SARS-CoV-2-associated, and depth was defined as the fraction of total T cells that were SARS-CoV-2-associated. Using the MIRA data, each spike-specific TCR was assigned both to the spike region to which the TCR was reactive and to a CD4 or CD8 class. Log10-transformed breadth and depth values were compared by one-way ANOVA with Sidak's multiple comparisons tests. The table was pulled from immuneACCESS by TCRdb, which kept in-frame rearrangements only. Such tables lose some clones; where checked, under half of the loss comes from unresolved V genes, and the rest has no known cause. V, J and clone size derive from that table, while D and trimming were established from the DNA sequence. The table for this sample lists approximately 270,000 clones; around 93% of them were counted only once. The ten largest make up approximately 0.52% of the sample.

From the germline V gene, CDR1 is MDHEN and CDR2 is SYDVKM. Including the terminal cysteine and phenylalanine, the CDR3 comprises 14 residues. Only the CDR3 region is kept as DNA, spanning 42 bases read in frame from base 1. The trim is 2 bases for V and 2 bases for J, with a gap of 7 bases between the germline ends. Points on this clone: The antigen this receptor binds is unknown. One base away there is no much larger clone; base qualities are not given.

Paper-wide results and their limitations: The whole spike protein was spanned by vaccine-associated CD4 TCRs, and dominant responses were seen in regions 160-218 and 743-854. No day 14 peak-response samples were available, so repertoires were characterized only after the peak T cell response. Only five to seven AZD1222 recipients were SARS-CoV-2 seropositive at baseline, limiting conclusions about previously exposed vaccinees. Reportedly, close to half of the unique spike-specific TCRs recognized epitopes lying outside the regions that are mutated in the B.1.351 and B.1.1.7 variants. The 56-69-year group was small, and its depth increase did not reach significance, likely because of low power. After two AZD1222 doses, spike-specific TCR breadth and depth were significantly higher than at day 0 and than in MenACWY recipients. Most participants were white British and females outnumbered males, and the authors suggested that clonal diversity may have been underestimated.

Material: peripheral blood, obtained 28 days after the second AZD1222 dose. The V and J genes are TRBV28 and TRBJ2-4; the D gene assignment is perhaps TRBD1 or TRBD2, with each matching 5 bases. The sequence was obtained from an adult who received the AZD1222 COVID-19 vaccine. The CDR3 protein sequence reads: CASSLGTSKNIQYF. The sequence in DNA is TGTGCCAGCAGTTTAGGGACCTCCAAAAACATTCAGTACTTC.